Listed below are T cell receptor beta chains from one sample, sequenced in a study of Ad26.COV2.S vaccination and SARS-CoV-2 variants. TCRdb keeps only in-frame clones here, not all; method: immunoSEQ multiplex PCR. The data show some 350,000 clones, 85% to 90% seen once. The source material was peripheral blood, sampled in a trial of Ad26.COV2.S vaccine versus placebo. Source of these receptors: a person aged 18-65 years who received the Ad26.COV2.S COVID-19 vaccine or a placebo. Both conserved end residues are part of each CDR3. The order of the fields is J gene, clone size, D gene, V gene, CDR3 DNA, CDR3 protein. The D gene is left open where the match is weak. The size entry is marked missing in some rows and otherwise reads once, few, many or a size class.

j_gene: TRBJ2-3; abundance: -; d_gene: TRBD2; v_gene: TRBV15; CDR3nt: TGTGCCACCAGCAGAGCCACGGGAGGTACAGATACGCAGTATTTT; CDR3aa: CATSRATGGTDTQYF
j_gene: TRBJ1-2; abundance: few; d_gene: -; v_gene: TRBV7-9; CDR3nt: TGTGCCAGCAGTCCTTTGACAGGCGGCTACACCTTC; CDR3aa: CASSPLTGGYTF
j_gene: TRBJ2-7; abundance: -; d_gene: -; v_gene: TRBV4-1; CDR3nt: TGCGCCAGCAGCCAAGTGCGGGGAGGATACGACGAGCAGTACTTC; CDR3aa: CASSQVRGGYDEQYF
j_gene: TRBJ1-2; abundance: -; d_gene: -; v_gene: TRBV7-9; CDR3nt: TGTGCCAGCAGCACCGGGACATCAAACTATGGCTACACCTTC; CDR3aa: CASSTGTSNYGYTF
j_gene: TRBJ1-5; abundance: -; d_gene: -; v_gene: TRBV10-3; CDR3nt: TGTGCCATCAGTGAGCAAGGGTATAGCAATCAGCCCCAGCATTTT; CDR3aa: CAISEQGYSNQPQHF
j_gene: TRBJ2-5; abundance: once; d_gene: -; v_gene: TRBV4-1; CDR3nt: TGCGCCAGCAGCCAGCCAAACAGGGACCAAGAGACCCAGTACTTC; CDR3aa: CASSQPNRDQETQYF
j_gene: TRBJ1-3; abundance: -; d_gene: -; v_gene: TRBV2; CDR3nt: TGTGCCAGCAGTGAAGCGCCGGGGGGATCTGGTCGAGGCGGGCGCTCTGGAAACACCATATATTTT; CDR3aa: CASSEAPGGSGRGGRSGNTIYF
j_gene: TRBJ2-2; abundance: once; d_gene: -; v_gene: TRBV7-9; CDR3nt: TGTGCCAGCAGCTTATACGGGAGTCCAAGCACCGGGGAGCTGTTTTTT; CDR3aa: CASSLYGSPSTGELFF
j_gene: TRBJ1-1; abundance: -; d_gene: -; v_gene: TRBV7-7; CDR3nt: TGTGCCAGCAGCTACGGACAGAACACTGAAGCTTTCTTT; CDR3aa: CASSYGQNTEAFF
j_gene: TRBJ1-1; abundance: few; d_gene: -; v_gene: TRBV7-9; CDR3nt: TGTGCCAGCAGCTTAGAATTGGCGGGATGGGACACTGAAGCTTTCTTT; CDR3aa: CASSLELAGWDTEAFF
j_gene: TRBJ2-1; abundance: once; d_gene: -; v_gene: TRBV3-1/TRBV3-2; CDR3nt: TGTGCCAGCAGCCAAAACAGGTACAATGAGCAGTTCTTC; CDR3aa: CASSQNRYNEQFF
j_gene: TRBJ2-7; abundance: -; d_gene: TRBD1; v_gene: TRBV5-6; CDR3nt: TGTGCCAGCAGCTTGTGGCCTCGACAGGGTCGTTCCTACGAGCAGTACTTC; CDR3aa: CASSLWPRQGRSYEQYF
j_gene: TRBJ2-5; abundance: once; d_gene: TRBD1; v_gene: TRBV5-1; CDR3nt: TGCGCCAGCAGCCTGGAGCGGACAGGTGGCTACCAAGAGACCCAGTACTTC; CDR3aa: CASSLERTGGYQETQYF
j_gene: TRBJ2-2; abundance: -; d_gene: -; v_gene: TRBV5-1; CDR3nt: TGCGCCAGCAGCGTGGGCCCCCGCAGGGTAAACACCGGGGAGCTGTTTTTT; CDR3aa: CASSVGPRRVNTGELFF
j_gene: TRBJ2-7; abundance: -; d_gene: -; v_gene: TRBV11-2; CDR3nt: TGTGCCAGCAGCTCCCTTCGGAGGGCCCCCTCCTACGAGCAGTACTTC; CDR3aa: CASSSLRRAPSYEQYF
j_gene: TRBJ2-5; abundance: -; d_gene: -; v_gene: TRBV3-1/TRBV3-2; CDR3nt: TGTGCCAGCAGCTATACCAGTGGGGGGATCGGTGTGACCCAGTACTTC; CDR3aa: CASSYTSGGIGVTQYF
j_gene: TRBJ2-2; abundance: few; d_gene: -; v_gene: TRBV6-8; CDR3nt: TGTGCCAGATGGACAACGGGGGGGGAGCTGTTTTTT; CDR3aa: CARWTTGGELFF
j_gene: TRBJ1-5; abundance: -; d_gene: -; v_gene: TRBV6-4; CDR3nt: TGTGCCAGCAGTGAGATTTCGGGACAGCCCCAGCATTTT; CDR3aa: CASSEISGQPQHF
j_gene: TRBJ1-5; abundance: -; d_gene: -; v_gene: TRBV19; CDR3nt: TGTGCCAGTAACCGAGAGCGCAATCAGCCCCAGCATTTT; CDR3aa: CASNRERNQPQHF
j_gene: TRBJ1-5; abundance: few; d_gene: -; v_gene: TRBV5-1; CDR3nt: TGCGCCAGCAGCTTGAGTTTAGGTCAGCCCCAGCATTTT; CDR3aa: CASSLSLGQPQHF
j_gene: TRBJ2-2; abundance: -; d_gene: -; v_gene: TRBV6-2/TRBV6-3; CDR3nt: TGTGCCAGCAGCACTCAGGACACCGGGGAGCTGTTTTTT; CDR3aa: CASSTQDTGELFF
j_gene: TRBJ2-1; abundance: -; d_gene: -; v_gene: TRBV6-6; CDR3nt: TGTGCCAGCAGACAAGAGGCGCTCTACAATGAGCAGTTCTTC; CDR3aa: CASRQEALYNEQFF